The 27 T cell receptor beta chains given below trace back to one sample, sequenced in a study of siplizumab effects on memory and regulatory T cells (dated by TCRdb to between 2018 and 2020). The library was produced with the immunoSEQ multiplex PCR assay. TCRdb carries this immuneACCESS record with in-frame sequences only. Its versions omit some clonotypes, under half of them owing to an unresolved V gene in the studies checked, with the rest unexplained. This sample has over 65,000 clones in its table, and 93% of those were observed once. The ten largest clones capture approximately 4.5% of the sample. Sequences were obtained from CD8+ T cells sorted from blood. The receptors stem from a human donor in good health.

The rearrangement joins TRBV4-3 to TRBJ2-5; 9 nucleotides line up with TRBD2. In germline, CDR1 is LGHNA, CDR2 YSLEER. The junction had 19 bases not matched to a gene; V was cut back by 0 bases and J by 5 bases. This CDR3 spans 20 amino acids. CDR3 DNA sequence: TGCGCCAGCAGCCAAGATTGGGTCCAGAGAATAGCGGGGGAAGGGGAGACCCAGTACTTC. This sequence encodes CASSQDWVQRIAGEGETQYF.

This chain joins TRBV10-2 and TRBJ2-4, with D tentatively TRBD2 (6 bases). The CDR3 consists of 14 residues. V was trimmed by 11 bases and J by 11 bases, leaving 25 bases between them. Germline-derived CDR1 and CDR2 are WSHSY and SAAADI. The CDR3 region has the DNA TGCGCCGGGCCATCGGGGACTCTAGCCATGCTTCAGTACTTC. This codes for CAGPSGTLAMLQYF.

This chain uses TRBV29-1 with TRBJ1-2; D remains ambiguous. The V gene's germline CDR1 is SQVTM and CDR2 ANQGSEA. Trimming shortened V by 5 bases and J by 2 bases, and 6 bases separated the two germline ends. This CDR3 is built from 11 residues. The CDR3, as DNA: TGCAGCGTTACACAAAACTATGGCTACACCTTC. The encoded protein is CSVTQNYGYTF.

The CDR3 DNA sequence: TGTGCCATCAACTCACCCGGGGGTACGGGGACTGAAGCTTTCTTT. Amino acid sequence: CAINSPGGTGTEAFF. This sequence joins TRBV7-9 and TRBJ1-1; weak D call: TRBD1 (5 bases). CDR3 size: 15 residues. CDR1 and CDR2 from the germline V gene are SEHNR and FQNEAQ (reference sequence). V was pared by 10 bases and J by 5 bases, with 23 bases between.

V and J are TRBV5-4 and TRBJ2-7, with D possibly being TRBD2 (6 bases). The V end was cut by 3 bases, the J end by 3 bases, with 7 bases between. The CDR3 spans 12 residues. The germline V gene has CDR1 SGHNT and CDR2 YYREEE (reference sequence). DNA of the CDR3: TGTGCCAGCAGCTGGGGGGACTACGAGCAGTACTTC. Its translation is CASSWGDYEQYF. The full variable domain, completed using reference TRBV5-4 and TRBJ2-7, is ETGVTQSPTHLIKTRGQQVTLRCSSQSGHNTVSWYQQALGQGPQFIFQYYREEENGRGNFPPRFSGLQFPNYSSELNVNALELDDSALYLCASSWGDYEQYFGPGTRLTVT.

The chain is built from TRBV19 and TRBJ2-3; the match to TRBD2 covers 13 bases. CDR1 is LNHDA, CDR2 SQIVND, per germline (reference sequence). V trimming: 5 bases; J trimming: 3 bases; junction bases outside the gene matches: 5. This CDR3 region has 16 residues. The DNA for the CDR3 is TGTGCCAGTAGTGTTCCGACTAGCGGGGGGACAGATACGCAGTATTTT. Translating it yields CASSVPTSGGTDTQYF.

The chain is built from TRBV7-9 and TRBJ1-1; maybe TRBD1 (6 bases). This CDR3 spans 14 amino acids. Germline V gives CDR1 SEHNR, CDR2 FQNEAQ (reference sequence). V gave up 5 bases and J gave up 4 bases, with 14 bases separating them. DNA for the CDR3: TGTGCCAGCAGCACAATACAGGGAGGCACTGAAGCTTTCTTT. Its protein is CASSTIQGGTEAFF.

The chain employs TRBV2 and TRBJ2-1; TRBD2 matches at 7 bases. The V segment lost 8 bases and the J segment 4 bases; nucleotides outside the gene matches: 2. This CDR3 has 12 amino acids. The germline CDR1 and CDR2 sequences are SNHLY and FYNNEI. The CDR3 spells CASGTTYNEQFF. CDR3 nucleotide sequence: TGTGCCAGCGGGACTACTTACAATGAGCAGTTCTTC.

The chain joins TRBV29-1 to TRBJ2-5, with a tentative D call TRBD2 (6 bases). Germline lookup yields CDR1 SQVTM and CDR2 ANQGSEA. This CDR3 has 11 residues. V lost 3 bases to trimming and J lost 7 bases, with 9 bases between them. DNA of the CDR3: TGCAGCGTTGATTTGGGGGGGACCCAGTACTTC. Its translation: CSVDLGGTQYF.

This clone was seen a single time. The V gene is TRBV7-8, the J gene TRBJ2-1, with no clear D. The ends were cut back, 5 bases at V and 7 bases at J, with 12 bases in the middle. CDR3 length: 13 residues. CDR1 SGHVS and CDR2 FQNEAQ come from the germline V gene. CDR3 residues: CASSQNVGNEQFF. CDR3 DNA sequence: TGTGCCAGCAGCCAGAACGTGGGGAATGAGCAGTTCTTC.

As DNA, the CDR3 is TGTGCCAGCAGCCAAGGGAAACACAATGAGCAGTTCTTC. This translates into CASSQGKHNEQFF. This chain links TRBV14 with TRBJ2-1, with D unresolved. Germline loops: CDR1 SGHDN, CDR2 FVKESK. The CDR3 has 13 residues. V was clipped by 1 base and J by 5 bases, with 6 bases between them.

V and J are TRBV5-6 and TRBJ1-2; unclear D gene. V shed 2 bases and J shed 4 bases, with 12 bases lying between them. This CDR3 is 14 amino acids long. The V gene's germline CDR1 is SGHDT and CDR2 YYEEEE. CDR3 sequence reads: CASSLEDQSYGYTF. For the CDR3, the DNA is TGTGCCAGCAGCTTAGAGGACCAGAGCTATGGCTACACCTTC.

The rearrangement joins TRBV19 to TRBJ1-4, with unresolved D. The CDR3 loop spans 16 amino acids. Looked up from germline, CDR1 is LNHDA and CDR2 is SQIVND (reference sequence). V was shortened by 1 base and J by 0 bases, with 9 bases between the two germline ends. The CDR3 region is CASSIGGSATNEKLFF. DNA for the CDR3: TGTGCCAGTAGTATAGGGGGTTCAGCAACTAATGAAAAACTGTTTTTT.

The genes are TRBV4-1 and TRBJ2-7, with 10 bases identical to TRBD1. The germline V gene encodes CDR1 MGHRA and CDR2 YSYEKL. The ends lost 1 base at V and 4 bases at J; junction bases unmatched: 4. This CDR3 has 15 residues. This chain's CDR3 is CASSQGTGGGYEQYF. CDR3 nucleotide sequence: TGCGCCAGCAGCCAAGGGACAGGGGGAGGTTACGAGCAGTACTTC.

The chain links TRBV27 to TRBJ1-2; TRBD1 matches at 8 bases. Trimming cost V 4 bases and J 4 bases; bases outside gene matches: 2. The CDR3 has 13 amino acids. CDR1 is MNHEY and CDR2 is SMNVEV in the germline V gene (reference sequence). The CDR3 coding sequence is TGTGCCAGCAGTTCGGGACAGGCCTATGGCTACACCTTC. This codes for CASSSGQAYGYTF.

This CDR3 reads CASQGGNTEAFF. CDR3 bases: TGTGCCAGCCAAGGGGGGAACACTGAAGCTTTCTTT. The chain has TRBV27 and TRBJ1-1; D might be TRBD1 (6 bases). Germline CDR1 and CDR2: MNHEY and SMNVEV (reference sequence). The CDR3 contains 12 residues. The V end was cut by 8 bases, the J end by 1 base, with 8 bases between.

The chain links TRBV9 to TRBJ2-7; D is ambiguous. This CDR3 has 13 residues. With 3 bases removed from V and 6 bases from J, the gap between germline ends came to 13 bases. Germline assignment: CDR1 SGDLS and CDR2 YYNGEE. This CDR3 is CASSDAPGAEQYF. The DNA for the CDR3 is TGTGCCAGCAGCGATGCACCAGGTGCCGAGCAGTACTTC.

The V gene is TRBV6-1, the J gene TRBJ2-1; D is ambiguous. The ends were cut back, 6 bases at V and 6 bases at J, with 6 bases in the middle. This CDR3 is 11 amino acids long. The germline V gene has CDR1 MNHNS and CDR2 SASEGT. The CDR3: CASRTGNEQFF. For the CDR3, the DNA is TGTGCCAGCAGGACTGGCAATGAGCAGTTCTTC.

The gene calls are TRBV19 and TRBJ1-1; D might be TRBD1 (6 bases). V lost 7 bases to trimming and J lost 5 bases, with 8 bases between them. Germline CDR1 is LNHDA and CDR2 is SQIVND (reference sequence). This CDR3 is built from 11 residues. CDR3 coding DNA: TGTGCCAGTAATAGGGGGACTGAAGCTTTCTTT. Translated: CASNRGTEAFF.

The V gene is TRBV27, the J gene TRBJ2-7, with 7 bases lining up with TRBD1. This CDR3 has 12 amino acids. V dropped 4 bases and J dropped 5; count of bases not matched to a gene: 2. CDR1 MNHEY and CDR2 SMNVEV come from the germline V gene (reference sequence). Here the CDR3 DNA reads TGTGCCAGCAGTTACAGGGGAAACGAGCAGTACTTC. It specifies CASSYRGNEQYF.

This sequence joins TRBV19 and TRBJ2-7, with 9 bases fitting TRBD1. Germline V gene lookup returns CDR1 LNHDA and CDR2 SQIVND (reference sequence). The CDR3 runs to 14 residues. J lost 1 base, V lost 5 bases, and 3 bases had no gene match. CDR3 in DNA: TGTGCCAGTAGTTTTGGGACAGGGTCCTACGAGCAGTACTTC. Amino acid sequence: CASSFGTGSYEQYF.

This rearrangement joins TRBV4-1 to TRBJ2-7; D might be TRBD2 (6 bases). This CDR3 has 13 amino acids. Germline values: CDR1 MGHRA, CDR2 YSYEKL. V was shortened by 5 bases and J by 2 bases, with 10 bases between the two germline ends. CDR3 amino acids: CASSVGTPYEQYF. CDR3 nucleotides: TGCGCCAGCAGCGTGGGGACTCCCTACGAGCAGTACTTC.

The CDR3 nucleotides read TGTGCCGCAAGACAGACCACCGGGGAGCTGTTTTTT. It encodes CAARQTTGELFF. V usage is TRBV6-1 and J usage is TRBJ2-2; weak D call: TRBD1 (5 bases). The V gene lost 11 bases and the J gene lost 4 bases, with 11 bases spanning the gap. Germline loops: CDR1 MNHNS, CDR2 SASEGT. The CDR3 consists of 12 residues.

The chain couples TRBV6-5 to TRBJ1-2; D not resolved. V was pared by 0 bases and J by 6 bases, with 14 bases between. This CDR3 is built from 15 residues. Germline V CDR1 and CDR2: MNHEY, SVGAGI. CDR3 sequence (DNA): TGTGCCAGCAGTTACTCAGACCCCCTGGGAGATGGCTACACCTTC. The encoded protein is CASSYSDPLGDGYTF.

This clone was picked up a small number of times. The chain has TRBV7-9 and TRBJ2-5; 10 nucleotides line up with TRBD2. CDR3 length: 14 amino acids. Germline CDR1 SEHNR, CDR2 FQNEAQ (reference sequence). Trimming cost V 0 bases and J 5 bases; bases outside gene matches: 0. CDR3 in DNA: TGTGCCAGCAGCTTAGCACTAGCGGGGGAGACCCAGTACTTC. It encodes CASSLALAGETQYF.

The rearrangement joins TRBV7-9 to TRBJ1-4; D is unresolved. This CDR3 is 15 amino acids long. The V and J ends lost 5 bases and 7 bases respectively, with 17 bases between them. The germline V gene encodes CDR1 SEHNR and CDR2 FQNEAQ (reference sequence). The CDR3 sequence: CASSEDPAIPEKLFF. The CDR3 coding sequence is TGTGCCAGCAGCGAGGATCCAGCTATCCCTGAAAAACTGTTTTTT. The variable domain in full, with the rest retrieved from reference TRBV7-9 and TRBJ1-4, is DTGVSQNPRHKITKRGQNVTFRCDPISEHNRLYWYRQTLGQGPEFLTYFQNEAQLEKSRLLSDRFSAERPKGSFSTLEIQRTEQGDSAMYLCASSEDPAIPEKLFFGSGTQLSVL.

The V gene is TRBV7-9, the J gene TRBJ2-7; D perhaps matches TRBD2 (5 bases). CDR1 is SEHNR and CDR2 is FQNEAQ in the germline V gene (reference sequence). Trimming removed 7 bases from V and 6 bases from J, with 13 bases in between. CDR3 length equals 12 residues. The CDR3: CASTPSGSEQYF. Here the CDR3 DNA reads TGTGCCAGCACGCCGTCGGGGTCCGAGCAGTACTTC. The full variable domain, rest sourced from reference TRBV7-9 and TRBJ2-7, is DTGVSQNPRHKITKRGQNVTFRCDPISEHNRLYWYRQTLGQGPEFLTYFQNEAQLEKSRLLSDRFSAERPKGSFSTLEIQRTEQGDSAMYLCASTPSGSEQYFGPGTRLTVT.